The TCR beta chain under discussion was sequenced for a study of blood T cell repertoires in COVID-19. In the original workflow: Using reference gene primer amplification, nucleated cell counts were estimated. The repertoire was sequenced with immunoSEQ multiplex PCR; TCRdb's copy has only in-frame clones and lacks some. Clone size and V and J calls were adopted from that table, with D and trimming inferred from the DNA. The table records around 240,000 clones, around 88% of them present only once. Residents of 24 US areas, aged roughly 18 to 89 years, made up the participants. Participants reported their clinical history, and cohort assignment relied on those reports. This CDR3 spans 13 amino acids. Germline V lookup: CDR1 SNHLY, CDR2 FYNNEI. Trimming stripped 0 bases from V and 8 bases from J, with 10 bases between.

This chain uses TRBV2 with TRBJ1-1, with D uncertain. The sequence derives from a woman aged 45 to 65 who had recovered from COVID-19. Sequencing used PBMCs or T cells enriched from blood (not recorded which). The CDR3: CASSEASWREAFF. The CDR3 DNA follows: TGTGCCAGCAGTGAAGCAAGCTGGAGGGAAGCTTTCTTT.